The next 15 T cell receptor beta chains were all read from a single sample in a study of long-term antiretroviral therapy in people with HIV (dated 2022 in TCRdb). The immunoSEQ hsTCRB v3.0 assay was used at survey level resolution to sequence the TRB variable region. Held by TCRdb, this immuneACCESS table contains in-frame sequences only and omits some clones. Under half of the omission traces to an unresolved V gene where checked; the cause of the rest is unknown. In all, the sample holds 15,000 to 20,000 clones, and roughly 95% of those were seen once. Just over 1.4% of the sample goes to the ten largest clones. The source was unsorted PBMCs, collected more than 10 years after starting antiretroviral therapy. All receptors come from a man between 25 and 39 years old with HIV.

The J gene is TRBJ1-1, the V gene TRBV30; D remains ambiguous. Germline V gene lookup returns CDR1 GTSNPN and CDR2 SVGIG (reference sequence). The CDR3 has 14 residues. V was pared by 0 bases and J by 7 bases, with 15 bases between. This CDR3 is CAWSVLRILGEAFF. CDR3 nucleotide sequence: TGTGCCTGGAGTGTCCTCCGAATACTCGGTGAAGCTTTCTTT.

This clone was recorded once. This chain links TRBV4-1 with TRBJ1-1; 8 bases align to TRBD1. From germline, CDR1 is MGHRA and CDR2 YSYEKL. The V segment lost 8 bases and the J segment 11 bases; nucleotides outside the gene matches: 10. The CDR3 sequence is 12 residues long. Written as DNA, the CDR3 is TGCGCCAGCTCGGGGCCAGGGGGCAAGGCTTTCTTT. It is translated as CASSGPGGKAFF.

This chain connects TRBV10-3 to TRBJ1-1; the D is unclear. Germline CDR1 is ENHRY and CDR2 is SYGVKD. V lost 2 bases, J lost 1 base, and 11 bases lay in between. The CDR3 covers 15 residues. CDR3 loop: CAISENVGTNTEAFF. CDR3 DNA: TGTGCCATCAGTGAGAACGTAGGAACGAACACTGAAGCTTTCTTT.

The genes are TRBV7-6 and TRBJ2-7, with D unresolved. The germline V and J ends were trimmed by 3 bases and 2 bases, with 14 bases remaining between them. Germline V CDR1 and CDR2: SGHVS, FNYEAQ. CDR3 length: 15 amino acids. The CDR3 region is CASSLNDIPPYEQYF. The CDR3 nucleotides read TGTGCCAGCAGCTTGAACGACATACCCCCCTACGAGCAGTACTTC.

The V call is TRBV7-9, the J call TRBJ2-7; no definite D call. CDR1 is SEHNR, CDR2 FQNEAQ, per germline (reference sequence). The CDR3 runs to 12 residues. The V end was cut by 2 bases, the J end by 6 bases, with 8 bases between. The CDR3 DNA reads TGTGCCAGCAGCTTAATCTCAGGCGAGCAGTACTTC. This codes for CASSLISGEQYF.

The CDR3 is CSVRQGPNSPLHF. In nucleotides, the CDR3 is TGCAGCGTAAGACAGGGGCCAAATTCACCCCTCCACTTT. The gene calls are TRBV29-1 and TRBJ1-6; 8 nucleotides line up with TRBD1. This CDR3 is 13 amino acids long. With 6 bases clipped from V and 7 bases from J, the junction kept 5 bases outside the gene matches. Looked up from germline, CDR1 is SQVTM and CDR2 is ANQGSEA. Combining the CDR3 with reference TRBV29-1 and TRBJ1-6 gives the whole variable domain SAVISQKPSRDICQRGTSLTIQCQVDSQVTMMFWYRQQPGQSLTLIATANQGSEATYESGFVIDKFPISRPNLTFSTLTVSNMSPEDSSIYLCSVRQGPNSPLHFGNGTRLTVT.

This clone was counted only a few times. The chain is built from TRBV28 and TRBJ1-1; no clear D. Germline loops: CDR1 MDHEN, CDR2 SYDVKM. The CDR3 has 13 residues. Between the trimmed V and J ends, which lost 2 bases and 1 base, there was a span of 5 bases. This chain's CDR3 is CASSLTPNTEAFF. In DNA form, the CDR3 reads TGTGCCAGCAGTTTAACTCCGAACACTGAAGCTTTCTTT.

The chain is built from TRBV4-2 and TRBJ1-2, with D possibly being TRBD1 (6 bases). The CDR3 has 15 residues. The germline gives CDR1 LGHNA, CDR2 YNFKEQ. V was pared by 0 bases and J by 2 bases, with 10 bases between. CDR3 sequence reads: CASSQDGGHNYGYTF. The CDR3 DNA sequence: TGTGCCAGCAGCCAAGATGGGGGACACAACTATGGCTACACCTTC.

The chain has TRBV10-1 and TRBJ1-3; no firm D call. This CDR3 has 15 residues. V gave up 0 bases and J gave up 2 bases, with 8 bases separating them. Germline assignment: CDR1 WNHNN and CDR2 SYGVQD (reference sequence). The CDR3 loop reads CASSESGSPGNTIYF. As DNA, the CDR3 is TGCGCCAGCAGTGAGTCCGGCAGTCCTGGAAACACCATATATTTT.

The chain recombines TRBV5-1 with TRBJ1-1; 7 bases line up with TRBD1. V lost 3 bases, J lost 0 bases, and 5 bases stayed unmatched. Germline V CDR1 and CDR2: SGHRS, YFSETQ. There are 15 residues in the CDR3. The CDR3, as DNA: TGCGCCAGCAGCTGGGGACAGCCTATGAACACTGAAGCTTTCTTT. Residues: CASSWGQPMNTEAFF.

CDR3 protein: CASRGMATEAFF. CDR3 DNA: TGTGCCAGCAGAGGGATGGCCACTGAAGCTTTCTTT. The genes are TRBV6-6 and TRBJ1-1; no clear D. Trimming cost V 6 bases and J 4 bases, with 9 bases left between them. Germline loops: CDR1 MNHNY, CDR2 SVGAGI (reference sequence). The CDR3 runs to 12 residues.

The chain has TRBV15 and TRBJ1-2, with D possibly matching TRBD1 (5 bases). The V end was cut by 0 bases, the J end by 8 bases, with 7 bases between. This CDR3 has 12 residues. Germline assignment: CDR1 LNHNV and CDR2 YYDKDF (reference sequence). CDR3 residues: CATSRDRGGYTF. The CDR3 DNA follows: TGTGCCACCAGCAGAGATCGGGGGGGCTACACCTTC.

This clone showed up just once. In DNA, the CDR3 is TGTGCCAGCAGTTACGAAGTCAATCAGCCCCAGCATTTT. Translated, it gives CASSYEVNQPQHF. The chain is built from TRBV6-5 and TRBJ1-5; no definite D call. The length of the CDR3 is 13 residues. The V end was cut by 2 bases, the J end by 3 bases, with 5 bases between. The germline gives CDR1 MNHEY, CDR2 SVGAGI.

The chain employs TRBV5-6 and TRBJ2-5; TRBD1 aligns across 12 bases. The length of the CDR3 is 15 residues. Germline V gene sequence: CDR1 SGHDT, CDR2 YYEEEE. Unmatched junction bases numbered 6, after V lost 4 bases and J lost 5 bases. CDR3 DNA: TGTGCCAGCAGCACCGGGACAGGGGGCACGGAGACCCAGTACTTC. Its protein is CASSTGTGGTETQYF. Drawing the rest from reference TRBV5-6 and TRBJ2-5, the complete variable domain is DAGVTQSPTHLIKTRGQQVTLRCSPKSGHDTVSWYQQALGQGPQFIFQYYEEEERQRGNFPDRFSGHQFPNYSSELNVNALLLGDSALYLCASSTGTGGTETQYFGPGTRLLVL.

The V call is TRBV10-3, the J call TRBJ1-1; 7 bases align to TRBD1. Trimming at V came to 11 bases and at J to 1 base, leaving 7 bases not matched to a gene. Germline values: CDR1 ENHRY, CDR2 SYGVKD. The CDR3 covers 13 residues. The CDR3 region is CALWDSKNTEAFF. CDR3 nucleotides: TGTGCCCTATGGGACAGTAAGAACACTGAAGCTTTCTTT.